This T cell receptor beta chain was obtained from a study of CD8+ T cells in alopecia areata. Following extraction, RNA underwent reverse transcription to cDNA, which served as the sequencing template. Measured with immunoSEQ multiplex PCR; TCRdb has only the in-frame clones, and not every one. The table lists 55,000 to 65,000 clones, around 40% of them singletons, with about 53% in the top ten. The CDR3 has 14 residues. Germline V gene data show CDR1 as SEHNR and CDR2 as FQNEAQ (reference sequence). V was clipped by 5 bases and J by 2 bases, with 11 bases between them. Researchers picked out CD4+ and CD8+ T cells from PBMCs by sorting.

The J gene is TRBJ2-3, the V gene TRBV7-9, with D perhaps matching TRBD2 (5 bases). This receptor was identified in a human donor with alopecia areata. What was sequenced was NKG2D-low CD8+ T cells sorted from blood. The CDR3 spells CASSQSGPTDTQYF. CDR3 nucleotides: TGTGCCAGCAGCCAAAGCGGACCCACAGATACGCAGTATTTT.